Listed below are T cell receptor beta chains from one sample, sequenced in a study of OX40 agonist ivuxolimab in advanced cancers. The assay was immunoSEQ multiplex PCR, and TCRdb's table has in-frame clones only and misses some. The sample has tens of thousands of clones, about 90% seen once. The sample in question was CD4+ or CD8+ T cells sorted from blood, obtained in a trial of the OX40 agonist ivuxolimab. The source is an adult with an advanced solid tumor such as melanoma, head and neck, liver or kidney cancer. CDR3s include the opening cysteine and the closing phenylalanine or tryptophan. A D gene is named only where the DNA matches it firmly. Size is stated for part of the rows, as once, few or many counts, or as a class when the clone is expanded.

TRBJ2-7 | . | . | TRBV5-1 | TGCGCCAGCCGGGACACAAGCTCCTACGAGCAGTACTTC | CASRDTSSYEQYF
TRBJ1-1 | . | . | TRBV7-2 | TGTGCCAGCAGCTTAGACAGGCCCATGAACACTGAAGCTTTCTTT | CASSLDRPMNTEAFF
TRBJ1-2 | . | . | TRBV6-1 | TGTGCCAGCGGCCGGGGGACAAACTATGGCTACACCTTC | CASGRGTNYGYTF
TRBJ1-1 | . | . | TRBV2 | TGTGCCAGCAGTGGGGGGTCTGGACGGGGTTTCTTT | CASSGGSGRGFF
TRBJ1-5 | TRBD1 | few | TRBV6-1 | TGTGCCAGCAGTGACCGCGGGGGGACAGGTGTTAATCAGCCCCAGCATTTT | CASSDRGGTGVNQPQHF
TRBJ2-7 | . | . | TRBV2 | TGTGCCAGTGACTCGGAAACCTACGAGCAGTACTTC | CASDSETYEQYF
TRBJ2-4 | TRBD2 | . | TRBV2 | TGTGCCAGCAGGGGCTTGGCGGGGGGCCCCCTCAAAAACATTCAGTACTTC | CASRGLAGGPLKNIQYF
TRBJ2-7 | . | . | TRBV14 | TGTGCCAGCAGCCCTAGCGTCGGGTTGTCCTACGAGCAGTACTTC | CASSPSVGLSYEQYF
TRBJ1-6 | . | . | TRBV5-8 | TGTGCCAGCAGCTTAAGCAGCTCCTATAATTCACCCCTCCACTTT | CASSLSSSYNSPLHF
TRBJ1-4 | TRBD1 | . | TRBV11-2 | TGTGCCAGCAGCTTAGGGGACAGGGAGTATGAAAAACTGTTTTTT | CASSLGDREYEKLFF
TRBJ2-5 | . | . | TRBV19 | TGTGCCAGTAACCAAGGGGATGAGACCCAGTACTTC | CASNQGDETQYF
TRBJ2-7 | TRBD2 | . | TRBV5-6 | TGTGCCAGCAGCTCTCGGACTAGCGTCGTCGAGCAGTACTTC | CASSSRTSVVEQYF
TRBJ1-3 | . | . | TRBV2 | TGTGCCAGCAATGGCAGGGGTTACACCATATATTTT | CASNGRGYTIYF
TRBJ2-5 | TRBD2 | . | TRBV5-1 | TGCGCCAGCAGCTTGTCTAGCGGCCCGTGGGAGACCCAGTACTTC | CASSLSSGPWETQYF
TRBJ1-5 | . | . | TRBV29-1 | TGCAGCGTGGCGGAGGGGTTCCTCGGTCAGCAGCCCCAGCATTTT | CSVAEGFLGQQPQHF
TRBJ1-1 | . | . | TRBV6-1 | TGTGCCAGCAGTGAAGCCCGCTTGAACACTGAAGCTTTCTTT | CASSEARLNTEAFF
TRBJ2-5 | . | . | TRBV5-1 | TGCGCCAGCAGCTTGGGGTCCGGAGAGACCCAGTACTTC | CASSLGSGETQYF
TRBJ1-2 | . | . | TRBV28 | TGTGCCAGCAGTTCCGGAGGAAGTAACTATGGCTACACCTTC | CASSSGGSNYGYTF
TRBJ2-3 | TRBD2 | few | TRBV2 | TGTGCCAGCGGACCTAGCGGTGATACGCAGTATTTT | CASGPSGDTQYF
TRBJ1-2 | . | . | TRBV6-6 | TGTGCCAGCAGTTACGTGGGTGGACATGGCTACACCTTC | CASSYVGGHGYTF
TRBJ2-3 | TRBD2 | . | TRBV27 | TGTGCCAGCAGTTACAGCGGGGTTAGCACAGATACGCAGTATTTT | CASSYSGVSTDTQYF
TRBJ2-3 | . | few | TRBV2 | TGTGCCAGCAGTGAAGCAGGGACGCAGTATTTT | CASSEAGTQYF
TRBJ1-4 | . | . | TRBV18 | TGTGCCAGCCAGGAGGATGAAAAACTGTTTTTT | CASQEDEKLFF
TRBJ2-7 | TRBD1 | . | TRBV2 | TGTGCCAGCAGTCGGGACAGGGGCGAGCAGTACTTC | CASSRDRGEQYF
TRBJ2-1 | TRBD2 | once | TRBV7-8 | TGTGCCAGCAGCTTAACGCTAGCGGACAACAATGAGCAGTTCTTC | CASSLTLADNNEQFF
TRBJ2-7 | . | . | TRBV4-1 | TGCGCCAGCAGCCAAGGTCGGCAGGGAAACTACGAGCAGTACTTC | CASSQGRQGNYEQYF
TRBJ1-2 | . | . | TRBV5-4 | TGTGCCAGCAGCTCCTTCGGGCAGGGGAGGGAGTATGGCTACACCTTC | CASSSFGQGREYGYTF
TRBJ2-2 | TRBD1 | . | TRBV25-1 | TGTGCCACCCAATCGACAGGGTCGGACACCGGGGAGCTGTTTTTT | CATQSTGSDTGELFF
TRBJ2-1 | . | . | TRBV28 | TGTGCCAGCAGTTTAGTTTACGGCCTCAATGAGCAGTTCTTC | CASSLVYGLNEQFF
TRBJ2-7 | . | . | TRBV18 | TGTGCCAGCTCACCCCGTGGGACCTTCTACGAGCAGTACTTC | CASSPRGTFYEQYF
TRBJ2-3 | TRBD1 | once | TRBV10-1 | TGCGCCAGCAGTCAGGACAGGGGAGCGGATACGCAGTATTTT | CASSQDRGADTQYF
TRBJ2-7 | TRBD1 | . | TRBV7-9 | TGTGCCAGCAGCCCAAACAGGGGGCAACGGGTGGTAACGAGATACGAGCAGTACTTC | CASSPNRGQRVVTRYEQYF
TRBJ2-2 | . | . | TRBV10-3 | TGTGCCATCAGGGGGGAGATTGGAAAACCGACCGGGGAGCTGTTTTTT | CAIRGEIGKPTGELFF
TRBJ1-5 | . | . | TRBV18 | TGTGCCAGCTCCATCGATTTGGCTCAGCCCCAGCATTTT | CASSIDLAQPQHF
TRBJ1-2 | . | once | TRBV7-9 | TGTGCCAGCAGCCCCCAAAATGGCTACACCTTC | CASSPQNGYTF
TRBJ2-3 | TRBD2 | . | TRBV9 | TGTGCCAGCAGCGTAGGGCTAGCGGTCCAACCGGGCACAGATACGCAGTATTTT | CASSVGLAVQPGTDTQYF
TRBJ2-3 | TRBD2 | . | TRBV7-6 | TGTGCCAGCAGCTTAGACGGGGGGAGCACAGATACGCAGTATTTT | CASSLDGGSTDTQYF
TRBJ2-1 | . | . | TRBV18 | TGTGCCAGCTCGCCGGGAATGAATGAGCAGTTCTTC | CASSPGMNEQFF
TRBJ1-2 | . | . | TRBV5-1 | TGCGCCAGCAGCTTGGAGGGGCAGGGGAATGGCTACACCTTC | CASSLEGQGNGYTF
TRBJ2-3 | TRBD2 | . | TRBV5-1 | TGCGCCAGCGAGCGGGAGGGTAGCACAGATACGCAGTATTTT | CASEREGSTDTQYF
TRBJ2-7 | . | . | TRBV7-9 | TGTGCCAGCAGCCTTGTTCCACAGTTGCGATGGCAGTACTTC | CASSLVPQLRWQYF
TRBJ2-3 | . | . | TRBV6-1 | TGTGCCAGCAGTCCCGGACGAGGGTGGACAGATACGCAGTATTTT | CASSPGRGWTDTQYF
TRBJ1-1 | TRBD1 | . | TRBV7-8 | TGTGCCAGCAGCTTAGGTCGGACAGGGGTTGAAGCTTTCTTT | CASSLGRTGVEAFF